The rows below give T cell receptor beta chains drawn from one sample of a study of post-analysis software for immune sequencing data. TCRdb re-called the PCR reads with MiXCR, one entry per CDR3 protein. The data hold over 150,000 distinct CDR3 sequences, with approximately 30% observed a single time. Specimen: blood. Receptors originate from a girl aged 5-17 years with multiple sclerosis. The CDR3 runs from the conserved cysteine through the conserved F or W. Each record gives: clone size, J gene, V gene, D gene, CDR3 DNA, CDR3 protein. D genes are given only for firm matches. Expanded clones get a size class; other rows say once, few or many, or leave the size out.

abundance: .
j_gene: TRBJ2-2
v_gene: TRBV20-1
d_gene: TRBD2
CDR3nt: TGCAGTGCTGTAACGGGAGGGAGGACCGGGGAGCTGTTTTTT
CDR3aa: CSAVTGGRTGELFF

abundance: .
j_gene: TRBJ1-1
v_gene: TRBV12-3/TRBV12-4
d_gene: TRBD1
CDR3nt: TGTGCCAGCGAGGGGGCGATGAACACTGAAGCTTTCTTT
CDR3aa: CASEGAMNTEAFF

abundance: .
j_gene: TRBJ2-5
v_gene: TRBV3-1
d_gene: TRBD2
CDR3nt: TGTGCCAGCAGCCCGACTAGCACCCAAGAGACCCAGTACTTC
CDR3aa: CASSPTSTQETQYF

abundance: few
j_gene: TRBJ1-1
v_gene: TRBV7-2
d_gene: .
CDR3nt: TGTGCCAGCAGTCGCCGGACGGGAAACACTGAAGCTTTCTTT
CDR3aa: CASSRRTGNTEAFF

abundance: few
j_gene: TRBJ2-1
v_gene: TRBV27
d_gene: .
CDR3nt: TGTGCCAGCAGTTTTAGCGCAAGCTCCTACAATGAGCAGTTCTTC
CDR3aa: CASSFSASSYNEQFF

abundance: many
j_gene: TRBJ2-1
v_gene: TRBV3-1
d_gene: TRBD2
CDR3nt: TGTGCCAGCAGCCAAATGACTAGCGGGAGGCCCAATGAGCAGTTCTTC
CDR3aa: CASSQMTSGRPNEQFF

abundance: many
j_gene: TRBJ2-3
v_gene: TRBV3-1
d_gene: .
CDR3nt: TGTGCCAGCAGCCAACATCCGACTAGTATCACAGATACGCAGTATTTT
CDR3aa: CASSQHPTSITDTQYF

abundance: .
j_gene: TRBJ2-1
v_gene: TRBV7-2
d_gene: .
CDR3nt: TGTGCCAGCAGCTTATCGATCCCTCCATCCTACAATGAGCAGTTCTTC
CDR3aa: CASSLSIPPSYNEQFF

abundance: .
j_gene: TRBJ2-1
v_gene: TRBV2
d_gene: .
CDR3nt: TGTGCCAGCAACCTAGACAGCTACAATGAGCAGTTCTTC
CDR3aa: CASNLDSYNEQFF

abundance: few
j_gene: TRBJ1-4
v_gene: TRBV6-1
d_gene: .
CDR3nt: TGTGCCAGCAGTGAGACAGCAACTAATGAAAAACTGTTTTTT
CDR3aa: CASSETATNEKLFF

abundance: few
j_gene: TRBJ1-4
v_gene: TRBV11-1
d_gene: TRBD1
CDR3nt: TGTGCCAGCAGCGTTTTTCCGGGACAGGGGGGACCTTTATCAACTAATGAAAAACTGTTTTTT
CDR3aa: CASSVFPGQGGPLSTNEKLFF

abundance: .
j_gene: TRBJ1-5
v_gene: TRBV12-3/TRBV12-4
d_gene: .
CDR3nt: TGTGCCAGCAGCCTGTCCCCGGGGCTACGGCATTTT
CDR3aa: CASSLSPGLRHF

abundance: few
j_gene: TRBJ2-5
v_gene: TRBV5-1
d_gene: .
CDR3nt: TGCGCCAGCAGCTTGGGTAATGCGGGGCTCCACAAGCAGTACTTC
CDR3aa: CASSLGNAGLHKQYF

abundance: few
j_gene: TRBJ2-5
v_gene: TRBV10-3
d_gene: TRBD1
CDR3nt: TGTGCCATCAGCCTGAACAGGGGGCAAGTAGAGACCCAGTACTTC
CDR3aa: CAISLNRGQVETQYF

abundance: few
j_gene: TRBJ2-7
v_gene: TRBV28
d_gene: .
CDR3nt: TGTGCCAGCAGGAAGACAGGTTACGAGCAGTACTTC
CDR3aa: CASRKTGYEQYF

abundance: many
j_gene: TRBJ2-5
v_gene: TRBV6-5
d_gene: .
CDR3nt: TGTGCCAGCAGTCCGACCTCGATTTTTCCTATGGAGACCCAGTACTTC
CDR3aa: CASSPTSIFPMETQYF

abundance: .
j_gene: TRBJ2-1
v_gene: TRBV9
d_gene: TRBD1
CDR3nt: TGTGCCAGCAACAAAGGGGGACAGACTTATAATGAGCAGTTCTTC
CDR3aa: CASNKGGQTYNEQFF

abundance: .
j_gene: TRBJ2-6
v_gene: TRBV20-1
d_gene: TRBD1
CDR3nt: TGCAGTGCGCCCCCAGGGGGCTCTGGGGCCAACGTCCTGACTTTC
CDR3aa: CSAPPGGSGANVLTF

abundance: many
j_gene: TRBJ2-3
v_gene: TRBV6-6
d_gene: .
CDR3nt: TGTGCCAGCAGTTACTCACGCGGGAGCACAGATACGCAGTATTTT
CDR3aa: CASSYSRGSTDTQYF

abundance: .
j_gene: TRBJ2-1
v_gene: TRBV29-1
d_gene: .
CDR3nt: TGCAGCGTTGATACAGGGATTACCTACAATGAGCAGTTCTTC
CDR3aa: CSVDTGITYNEQFF

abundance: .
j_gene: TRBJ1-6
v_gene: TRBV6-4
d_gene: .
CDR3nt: TGTGCCAGCAGTGAAGAAGCGTGGGTGGATAATTCACCCCTCCACTTT
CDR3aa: CASSEEAWVDNSPLHF

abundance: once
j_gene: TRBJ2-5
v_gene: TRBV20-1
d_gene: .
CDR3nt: TGCAGTGCTACCCTCATTGGGTCCCAAGAGACCCAGTACTTC
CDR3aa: CSATLIGSQETQYF

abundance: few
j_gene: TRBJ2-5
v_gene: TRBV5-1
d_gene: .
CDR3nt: TGCGCCAGCAGCTGGGCCCCGGGGAAAGAGACCCAGTACTTC
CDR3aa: CASSWAPGKETQYF

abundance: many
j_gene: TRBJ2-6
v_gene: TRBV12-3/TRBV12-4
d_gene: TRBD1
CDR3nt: TGTGCCAGCAGTCCTATCCAGGGGGACGGGGCCAACGTCCTGACTTTC
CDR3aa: CASSPIQGDGANVLTF

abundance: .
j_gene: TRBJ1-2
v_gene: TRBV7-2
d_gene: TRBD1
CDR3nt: TGTGCCAGCAGCTCACAGGGGGCAGACTATGGCTACACCTTC
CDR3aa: CASSSQGADYGYTF

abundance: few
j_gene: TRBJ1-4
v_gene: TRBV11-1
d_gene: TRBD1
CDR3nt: TGTGCCAGCAGCACCCGGACAGGATTTTGGACCGCCGGGGAAAAACTGTTTTTT
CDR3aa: CASSTRTGFWTAGEKLFF

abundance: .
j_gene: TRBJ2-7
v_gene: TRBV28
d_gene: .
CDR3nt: TGTGCCAGCACCACGGGGCGGGAAGGGTTCCCGAGGTACGAGCAGTACTTC
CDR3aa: CASTTGREGFPRYEQYF